The 25 T cell receptor beta chains below all came from one sample that was sequenced in a study of tissue T cells after allogeneic stem cell transplantation. Data came from immunoSEQ multiplex PCR; TCRdb stores just in-frame clones and leaves some out. The sample lists tens of thousands of clones, roughly three quarters seen once, with 0.41% in the top ten. Material for sequencing was blood. The receptors were sampled from a female BALB/c mouse in good health. This line is of MHC haplotype H2-d.

This clone was picked up a small number of times. Gene and germline names: mouse. The CDR3 end is not reached by the read, which stops 1 residue before it; the germline J gene fills it in. The rearrangement uses TRBV19 and TRBJ2-7; the D gene is possibly TRBD1 (5 bases). This CDR3 contains 12 residues. Germline V gives CDR1 FNHDT, CDR2 SITEND (reference sequence). V was pared by 1 base and J by 5 bases, with 7 bases between. CDR3 bases read: TGTGCCAGCAGTATATCCAGGGATGAACAGTAC. Its protein product is CASSISRDEQY. Given in full, the CDR3 is CASSISRDEQYF.

Note on this clone: Here the gene names and germline are mouse. The read ends 1 residue early relative to the CDR3; the germline J gene fills the gap. The genes are TRBV13-1 and TRBJ2-5; TRBD1 might be the D (6 bases). This CDR3 is 15 amino acids long. The germline V gene encodes CDR1 NSHNY and CDR2 SYGAGN. V shed 3 bases and J shed 3 bases, with 14 bases lying between them. The chain's CDR3 is CASSGPRDKQDTQYF. CDR3 bases read: TGTGCCAGCAGTGGCCCACGGGACAAACAAGACACCCAGTAC.

About this clone: The gene names here belong to mouse. CDR3: CAWSGNTANSDYTF. The CDR3 DNA, read in part, is TGTGCCTGGAGTGGGAACACTGCAAACTCCGACTACACC. The chain has TRBV31 and TRBJ1-2; unclear D gene. The read ends 1 residue shy of where the CDR3 ends; the end is completed using the germline J gene. Deletions cut 2 bases from V and 0 bases from J, with 10 bases between. CDR1 GKSSPN and CDR2 SITVG come from the germline V gene. This CDR3 is built from 14 residues.

In this sample, this clone turned up a few times. Gene and germline names: mouse. The read is 1 residue too short to cover the CDR3 end, so that end is filled in from the germline J gene. The chain combines TRBV31 with TRBJ2-3; D remains ambiguous. The CDR3 totals 11 residues. Between the trimmed V and J ends, which lost 3 bases and 4 bases, there was a span of 5 bases. Germline assignment: CDR1 GKSSPN and CDR2 SITVG. CDR3 DNA (partial): TGTGCCTGGAGCCCCCCAGAAACGCTGTAT. Residues: CAWSPPETLY. The complete CDR3 reads CAWSPPETLYF.

Notes on this clone: Gene names and germline match the mouse. The CDR3 end lies 1 residue beyond the end of the read and is filled in from the germline J gene. The chain carries TRBV20 and TRBJ1-2, with a tentative D call TRBD1 (5 bases). This CDR3 comprises 15 residues. V lost 0 bases and J lost 2, with 13 bases in between. Per the germline V gene, CDR1 is GFQATS and CDR2 is STVNSAI. The CDR3 spells CGARDRGKGNSDYTF. CDR3 bases read: TGTGGTGCTAGGGATCGGGGGAAAGGGAACTCCGACTACACC.

Comment on this clone: Gene names are mouse gene names. The observed sequence ends 1 residue before the CDR3 terminus, with the missing tail filled in from the germline J gene. The chain uses TRBV4 and TRBJ2-5; possible D gene TRBD2, 6 bases. The CDR3 totals 14 residues. Germline values: CDR1 LGHDT, CDR2 YNNKQL (reference sequence). Trimming took 5 bases from V and 0 from J, leaving 9 bases between them. CDR3 DNA, as far as it was read: TGTGCCAGCAGCCTCTGGGGCAACCAAGACACCCAGTAC. This encodes CASSLWGNQDTQY. The full CDR3 protein reads CASSLWGNQDTQYF. The full variable domain, rest sourced from reference TRBV4 and TRBJ2-5, is ETAVFQTPNYHVTQVGNEVSFNCKQTLGHDTMYWYKQDSKKLLKIMFSYNNKQLIVNETVPRRFSPQSSDKAHLNLRIKSVEPEDSAVYLCASSLWGNQDTQYFGPGTRLLVL.

Points on this clone: Each gene name is a mouse one. The read halts 1 residue ahead of the CDR3 end, with the missing end drawn from the germline J gene. This chain joins TRBV19 and TRBJ2-4, with 8 nucleotides matching TRBD2. V lost 0 bases, J lost 2 bases, and 2 bases stayed unmatched. Per the germline V gene, CDR1 is FNHDT and CDR2 is SITEND (reference sequence). The CDR3 spans 15 residues. The CDR3 region is CASSIVGGSQNTLYF. Partial CDR3 DNA: TGTGCCAGCAGTATAGTGGGGGGGTCTCAAAACACCTTGTAC. The entire variable domain, with the rest obtained from reference TRBV19 and TRBJ2-4, is as follows: GGIITQTPKFLIGQEGQKLTLKCQQNFNHDTMYWYRQDSGKGLRLIYYSITENDLQKGDLSEGYDASREKKSSFSLTVTSAQKNEMAVFLCASSIVGGSQNTLYFGAGTRLSVL.

This clone was detected a few times. The listed genes are named as in mouse. The read is 1 residue too short to cover the CDR3 end, so that end is filled in from the germline J gene. The chain carries TRBV20 and TRBJ2-7, with a tentative D call TRBD1 (5 bases). V shed 3 bases and J shed 0 bases, with 9 bases lying between them. Germline V CDR1 and CDR2: GFQATS, STVNSAI. There are 13 residues in the CDR3. The CDR3 bases that were read are TGTGGTGCTAGAGGACATAGCTCCTATGAACAGTAC. Its protein is CGARGHSSYEQY. Given in full, the CDR3 is CGARGHSSYEQYF.

With respect to this clone: The genes are named according to mouse. Read coverage stops 1 residue before the CDR3 terminus; the germline J gene supplies the remainder. V and J are TRBV13-2 and TRBJ2-7; D unresolved. Trimming left V 6 bases short and J 3 bases short, with 7 bases between. The CDR3 runs to 11 residues. CDR1 NNHNN and CDR2 SYGAGS come from the germline V gene (reference sequence). The CDR3 DNA, read in part, is TGTGCCAGCGCCACACTCTATGAACAGTAC. Its protein is CASATLYEQY. The entire CDR3 protein is CASATLYEQYF.

The table lists this clone with a count of one. Any gene name here is a mouse gene name. CDR3 region: CASSSGPGQGSYEQYF. The sequenced CDR3 bases are TGTGCCAGCAGCTCCGGTCCGGGACAGGGCTCCTATGAACAGTAC. The chain is built from TRBV14 and TRBJ2-7, with 9 bases aligning to TRBD1. The CDR3 is cut off 1 residue early in the read; its end comes from the germline J gene. CDR3 length equals 16 residues. The V and J ends lost 5 bases and 0 bases, in that order; junction bases with no gene match: 9. Germline-derived CDR1 and CDR2 are SGHDT and FRDEAV.

Note on this clone: The genes are named according to mouse. The read terminates 1 residue before the CDR3 end, so the remaining end is supplied by the germline J gene. The gene calls are TRBV31 and TRBJ2-1, with TRBD2 matching 10 bases. This CDR3 is 14 amino acids long. V lost 3 bases and J lost 3; bases outside the gene matches: 2. CDR1 GKSSPN and CDR2 SITVG come from the germline V gene. The CDR3 spells CAWSGLGAYAEQFF. Incomplete CDR3 DNA: TGTGCCTGGAGCGGACTGGGGGCCTATGCTGAGCAGTTC.

Details on this clone: Gene labels here are mouse ones. The read comes to an end 1 residue before the CDR3 does, leaving the germline J gene to fill in the end. The genes are TRBV13-2 and TRBJ1-2; TRBD1 is a possible D gene (5 bases). The CDR3 consists of 12 residues. CDR1 is NNHNN, CDR2 SYGAGS, per germline (reference sequence). V was pared by 0 bases and J by 5 bases, with 5 bases between. The covered CDR3 bases are TGTGCCAGCGGTGATGAGGGGTCCGACTACACC. It yields the protein CASGDEGSDYT. The entire CDR3 protein reads CASGDEGSDYTF.

With regard to this clone: All gene names here are mouse names. Coverage ceases 1 residue before the CDR3 finishes, and the germline J gene fills in the end. The chain has TRBV5 and TRBJ1-4; 7 bases are a match to TRBD1. The junction had 3 bases not matched to a gene; V was cut back by 2 bases and J by 3 bases. Germline CDR1 and CDR2: LGHNA and YNLKQL (reference sequence). The CDR3 is made up of 15 amino acids. The CDR3 sequence: CASSQQTGTNERLFF. The sequenced part of the CDR3 DNA is TGTGCCAGCAGCCAACAGACAGGGACCAACGAAAGATTATTT.

With regard to this clone: Mouse gene names apply. CDR3 bases read: TGTGGTGCTAGCGGCAATTCTGGAAATACGCTCTAT. This sequence encodes CGASGNSGNTLY. The entire CDR3 protein is CGASGNSGNTLYF. The chain combines TRBV20 with TRBJ1-3; D is uncertain. The sequence runs out 1 residue before the end of the CDR3; the remainder is reconstructed from the germline J gene. V lost 3 bases, J lost 0 bases, and 6 bases lay in between. The CDR3 is 13 amino acids. The germline CDR1 and CDR2 sequences are GFQATS and STVNSAI.

This clone was counted between two and nine times. The gene names here belong to mouse. The read ends 1 residue before the CDR3 terminus; that terminus is restored from the germline J gene. Other nucleotide sequences in the sample specify the same CDR3. The chain links TRBV20 to TRBJ2-7; 7 bases fit TRBD1. Per germline, CDR1 GFQATS and CDR2 STVNSAI. The CDR3 consists of 12 residues. With V trimmed by 1 base and J by 4 bases, 1 base remained unmatched. The CDR3 bases that were read are TGTGGTGCTAGGGGACAGGGTTATGAACAGTAC. Translation gives CGARGQGYEQY. The CDR3 reads in full as CGARGQGYEQYF.

Turning to this clone: Gene names refer to mouse genes. The CDR3 end lies 1 residue beyond the end of the read and is filled in from the germline J gene. The same CDR3 also results from other DNA sequences found in this sample. J is TRBJ2-1 and V is TRBV20; 7 nucleotides align to TRBD2. This CDR3 spans 12 amino acids. Germline V gene lookup returns CDR1 GFQATS and CDR2 STVNSAI. V lost 6 bases to trimming and J lost 4 bases; unmatched junction nucleotides: 3. The CDR3 sequence: CGARLGYAEQFF. The covered CDR3 bases are TGTGGTGCCCGACTGGGTTATGCTGAGCAGTTC.

As for this clone: Relative to the germline gene, one junction end is altered; a read error may explain this. Gene names are mouse gene names. Coverage ceases 1 residue before the CDR3 finishes, and the germline J gene fills in the end. Other DNA variants within this sample encode the same CDR3. This chain connects TRBV29 to TRBJ2-7; D unclear. In germline, CDR1 is MSHET, CDR2 SYDVDS. The CDR3 consists of 11 residues. The CDR3 is CASSFHYEQYF. The sequenced part of the CDR3 DNA is TGTGCCAGCAGTTTCCATTATGAACAGTAC.

A word on this clone: Genes here carry mouse names. The read ends 1 residue early relative to the CDR3; the germline J gene fills the gap. This rearrangement joins TRBV1 to TRBJ2-7; the match to TRBD1 covers 8 bases. Germline CDR1 reads NSQYPW; CDR2 reads LRSPGD (reference sequence). The V gene end was trimmed by 1 base and the J gene end by 6 bases; junction bases not matched to a gene: 2. The CDR3 length is 13 residues. This CDR3 is CTCSAAGGAEQYF. Incomplete CDR3 DNA: TGCACCTGCAGTGCAGCAGGGGGCGCTGAACAGTAC.

In regard to this clone: Gene and germline names: mouse. The read ends 1 residue shy of where the CDR3 ends; the end is completed using the germline J gene. The V call is TRBV20, the J call TRBJ2-5; the D gene is possibly TRBD1 (7 bases). V was clipped by 3 bases and J by 6 bases, with 10 bases between them. The germline V gene has CDR1 GFQATS and CDR2 STVNSAI. This CDR3 comprises 12 residues. The CDR3 sequence is CGARGGWDTQYF. The DNA read from the CDR3 is TGTGGTGCTAGAGGGGGCTGGGACACCCAGTAC.

As regards this clone: Germline and genes: mouse. Read coverage stops 1 residue before the CDR3 terminus; the germline J gene supplies the remainder. This chain joins TRBV19 and TRBJ2-7, with TRBD2 matching 8 bases. This CDR3 is built from 15 residues. Trimming removed 2 bases from V and 2 bases from J; junction bases left unmatched: 6. Looked up from germline, CDR1 is FNHDT and CDR2 is SITEND (reference sequence). CDR3 protein: CASSIGWGAPYEQYF. The part of the CDR3 DNA that was read is TGTGCCAGCAGTATTGGCTGGGGGGCCCCCTATGAACAGTAC.

Details on this clone: Gene names are the mouse ones. Read data end 1 residue before the CDR3 end; the end is taken from the germline J gene. This chain joins TRBV5 and TRBJ2-2; D is possibly TRBD1 or TRBD2 (5 bases each). The germline CDR1 and CDR2 sequences are LGHNA and YNLKQL (reference sequence). This CDR3 contains 16 residues. Trimming took off 4 bases at V and 1 base at J, with 13 bases between the two ends. The sequenced CDR3 bases are TGTGCCAGCAGCCTCCGGGACGGTGGAAACACCGGGCAGCTCTAC. Translation gives CASSLRDGGNTGQLY. The whole CDR3 region reads CASSLRDGGNTGQLYF.

This clone showed up just a few times. These gene names are mouse names. From the germline J gene comes the end of the CDR3, since the read stops 1 residue before it. The chain recombines TRBV13-1 with TRBJ1-3; 7 bases are a match to TRBD1. J lost 9 bases, V lost 5 bases, and 2 bases had no gene match. CDR3 length: 11 amino acids. From germline, CDR1 is NSHNY and CDR2 SYGAGN. The CDR3 region is CASSDRVTLYF. The CDR3 DNA, read in part, is TGTGCCAGCAGCGACAGGGTTACGCTCTAT.

Remarks on this clone: All gene names here are mouse names. Read coverage stops 1 residue before the CDR3 terminus; the germline J gene supplies the remainder. The chain carries TRBV20 and TRBJ1-2; TRBD1 matches 8 bases. V trimming: 0 bases; J trimming: 2 bases; junction bases outside the gene matches: 5. Per the germline V gene, CDR1 is GFQATS and CDR2 is STVNSAI. This CDR3 comprises 15 residues. CDR3 DNA (partial): TGTGGTGCTAGGGATCCTAGACAGGGGAACTCCGACTACACC. It yields the protein CGARDPRQGNSDYT. The complete CDR3 reads CGARDPRQGNSDYTF.

This clone was picked up a small number of times. The gene names here belong to mouse. The read stops 1 residue short of the end of the CDR3; the missing end is completed from the germline J gene. The genes are TRBV3 and TRBJ2-7; TRBD1 aligns across 7 bases. The J segment lost 7 bases and the V segment lost 5 bases, leaving 5 bases of the junction unmatched. The CDR3 loop spans 12 amino acids. The germline gives CDR1 SNHLY, CDR2 FYNGKV (reference sequence). The chain's CDR3 is CASSPTGLEQYF. The CDR3 DNA, read in part, is TGTGCCAGCAGCCCGACAGGGCTGGAACAGTAC.

On this clone: Germline and genes here are mouse. The CDR3 is cut off 1 residue early in the read; its end comes from the germline J gene. The chain recombines TRBV17 with TRBJ2-3, with 7 nucleotides matching TRBD1. The germline V gene encodes CDR1 MNHDT and CDR2 YYDKIL. The CDR3 totals 13 residues. V lost 5 bases to trimming and J lost 4 bases; unmatched junction nucleotides: 3. The sequenced CDR3 bases are TGTGCTAGCAGTTACAGGGGCCCAGAAACGCTGTAT. This translates into CASSYRGPETLY. The CDR3 in its entirety is CASSYRGPETLYF.